This T cell receptor beta chain comes out of a study of shared clonotypes between healthy human individuals. Germline V gene lookup returns CDR1 MNHEY and CDR2 SVGAGI. With 2 bases removed from V and 2 bases from J, the gap between germline ends came to 6 bases. This CDR3 has 13 amino acids. All donors were Caucasian adults living in Nashville, Tennessee. Concerning this clone: The antigen remains undetermined.

Once extracted for a subset, genomic DNA was divided evenly among several immunoSEQ plates. Using immunoSEQ multiplex PCR, the repertoire was profiled, and TCRdb retains in-frame clones only, with some absent. The repertoire holds about 1 million clones, with around four fifths as singletons. General study points: Sorted-subset sequencing, rarefaction showed, was incomplete despite large depth. On the whole, naive subsets had larger estimated richness than memory subsets had.

Sequences were obtained from memory CD4+ T cells sorted from blood. Subset defined: CD45RA-negative fraction. This TCR derives from a man aged 18 to 30 in good health. The V gene is TRBV6-5, the J gene TRBJ1-1; D is unresolved. In DNA, the CDR3 is TGTGCCAGCAGTTACGGGATAAACACTGAAGCTTTCTTT. The encoded protein is CASSYGINTEAFF.